This T cell receptor beta chain emerged from a study of a mutant IDH1 vaccine in newly diagnosed glioma. Study overall: The initiation of vaccination occurred 4-6 weeks after radiotherapy alone, or with temozolomide cycles. The earlier regimen, radiotherapy, temozolomide, or both, was most often both.

In this sample, this clone turned up once. The antigen is unknown. The repertoire was sequenced with immunoSEQ multiplex PCR; TCRdb's copy has only in-frame clones and lacks some. The sample consists of roughly 40,000 clones, 65% to 90% of them appearing once. CDR1 and CDR2 (germline): LGHNA, YSLEER. This CDR3 has 16 amino acids. V gave up 0 bases and J gave up 5 bases, with 16 bases separating them. The sample's time point: week 35, safety follow-up. The investigators gave 300 ug of mutant IDH1 20-mer peptide in each vaccine dose, together with topical imiquimod. Diagnosis in the donors showed new WHO grade 3 or 4 astrocytomas that were IDH1-mutant and ATRX-lost.

This TCR derives from a woman between 45 and 65 years old with glioma. The genes are TRBV4-3 and TRBJ2-5; maybe TRBD1 (7 bases). Sequenced here: PBMCs, sampled from a glioma patient whose treatment included an IDH1 peptide vaccine. The CDR3 DNA follows: TGCGCCAGCAGCCAAGACCCCCAGGGGGGCGGTGAGACCCAGTACTTC. It specifies CASSQDPQGGGETQYF.